This TCR beta chain was captured in a study of human T cells and chemical hapten exposure. Study-wide results and limits: Those TCRs sitting above 1 in 1000 frequency stayed the same with DPC sensitization. Significantly more large CDR3 similarity clusters arose among expanded TCRs than among controls.

For this clonotype: Its antigen is still unknown.

The library attached unique molecular identifiers to individual cDNA molecules. One entry per CDR3 protein, called by TCRdb with MiXCR from the RACE reads. Of 380,000 or so distinct CDR3 sequences listed, around 5.5% are singletons. Germline CDR1 SGHKS, CDR2 YYEKEE (reference sequence). The CDR3 spans 18 residues. V was clipped by 2 bases and J by 6 bases, with 25 bases between them. Time point here: pre-sensitization, week 0. The sample's treatment: therapeutic diphenylcyclopropenone sensitization with weekly scalp DPC. Prior to each patch test being applied, blood was drawn. The V gene is TRBV5-5, the J gene TRBJ2-3, with TRBD2 as a possible D gene (5 bases). The sequences come from whole blood, collected in connection with sensitization to the hapten diphenylcyclopropenone (DPC). The origin of this receptor is a woman aged 18-30 years with alopecia areata. Some clones in this sample may be carry-over from other donors' samples. The chain's CDR3 is CASSFRYGEEGRRDTQYF. In DNA form, the CDR3 reads TGTGCCAGCAGCTTCCGGTACGGGGAAGAAGGACGGAGGGATACGCAGTATTTT.